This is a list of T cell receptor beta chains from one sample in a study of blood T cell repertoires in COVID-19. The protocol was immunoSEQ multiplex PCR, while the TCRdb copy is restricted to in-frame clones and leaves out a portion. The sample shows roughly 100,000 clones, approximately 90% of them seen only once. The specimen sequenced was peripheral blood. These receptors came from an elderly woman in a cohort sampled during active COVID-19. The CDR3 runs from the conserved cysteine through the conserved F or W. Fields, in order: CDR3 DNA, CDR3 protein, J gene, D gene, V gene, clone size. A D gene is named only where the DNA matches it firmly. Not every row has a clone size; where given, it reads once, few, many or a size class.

CDR3 DNA: TGTGCCAGTAACTCCGGGACACCCTACAATGAGCAGTTCTTC; CDR3 protein: CASNSGTPYNEQFF; J gene: TRBJ2-1; D gene: NA; V gene: TRBV19; clone size: NA
CDR3 DNA: TGTGCCAGTAGTATACAACAGTCGCTCAACACTGAAGCTTTCTTT; CDR3 protein: CASSIQQSLNTEAFF; J gene: TRBJ1-1; D gene: NA; V gene: TRBV19; clone size: NA
CDR3 DNA: TGTGCCAGCTTGGGCCTTAGCTACAATGAGCAGTTCTTC; CDR3 protein: CASLGLSYNEQFF; J gene: TRBJ2-1; D gene: NA; V gene: TRBV6-5; clone size: once
CDR3 DNA: TGTGCCAGCAGTTCTCAGGGAGGATTTCTCCCTGGGGCCAACGTCCTGACTTTC; CDR3 protein: CASSSQGGFLPGANVLTF; J gene: TRBJ2-6; D gene: NA; V gene: TRBV27; clone size: NA
CDR3 DNA: TGTGCCAGCAGCTTCAAGGGCGGGGAGGGGTACGAGCAGTACTTC; CDR3 protein: CASSFKGGEGYEQYF; J gene: TRBJ2-7; D gene: TRBD2; V gene: TRBV7-3; clone size: once
CDR3 DNA: TGCGCCAGCAGCTCCCCACCTGGACTAGCGGGAGCCGCAGATACGCAGTATTTT; CDR3 protein: CASSSPPGLAGAADTQYF; J gene: TRBJ2-3; D gene: TRBD2; V gene: TRBV5-1; clone size: NA
CDR3 DNA: TGTGCCAGCTCCCCGGGAACGGCGGGGGTTTTT; CDR3 protein: CASSPGTAGVF; J gene: TRBJ1-4; D gene: NA; V gene: TRBV18; clone size: NA
CDR3 DNA: TGTGCCAGCAGCTTAGTCGGGACAGACCCCTACGAGCAGTACTTC; CDR3 protein: CASSLVGTDPYEQYF; J gene: TRBJ2-7; D gene: TRBD1; V gene: TRBV7-2; clone size: NA
CDR3 DNA: TGTGCCAGCAGTCGGGGTTCTGGGGCCAACGTCCTGACTTTC; CDR3 protein: CASSRGSGANVLTF; J gene: TRBJ2-6; D gene: NA; V gene: TRBV28; clone size: NA
CDR3 DNA: TGTGCCAGCAGTCGCTCACTAGCGGGGGGGCCTAACGAGCAGTACTTC; CDR3 protein: CASSRSLAGGPNEQYF; J gene: TRBJ2-7; D gene: TRBD2; V gene: TRBV6-2/TRBV6-3; clone size: NA
CDR3 DNA: TGTGCCAGCAGTGAATGGACAAGCTCCTACGAGCAGTACTTC; CDR3 protein: CASSEWTSSYEQYF; J gene: TRBJ2-7; D gene: NA; V gene: TRBV2; clone size: NA
CDR3 DNA: TGTGCCAGCAGACATGTTAGCGGGGGTTTCTCCTACAATGAGCAGTTCTTC; CDR3 protein: CASRHVSGGFSYNEQFF; J gene: TRBJ2-1; D gene: TRBD2; V gene: TRBV5-8; clone size: once
CDR3 DNA: TGTGCCAGCAGCTTAAGCCCAGGACTACAAGAGACCCAGTACTTC; CDR3 protein: CASSLSPGLQETQYF; J gene: TRBJ2-5; D gene: NA; V gene: TRBV7-3; clone size: once
CDR3 DNA: TGTGCCAGCAGCCTCCAGACTAGCAAAGTAGAGCAGTTCTTC; CDR3 protein: CASSLQTSKVEQFF; J gene: TRBJ2-1; D gene: TRBD2; V gene: TRBV11-2; clone size: NA
CDR3 DNA: TGTGCCAGCAGCCAAGAACAGGGTTTCTACAATGAGCAGTTCTTC; CDR3 protein: CASSQEQGFYNEQFF; J gene: TRBJ2-1; D gene: NA; V gene: TRBV3-1/TRBV3-2; clone size: NA
CDR3 DNA: TGTGCCAGCAGCCGACAGGGACCGAACACCGGGGAGCTGTTTTTT; CDR3 protein: CASSRQGPNTGELFF; J gene: TRBJ2-2; D gene: TRBD1; V gene: TRBV7-6; clone size: NA
CDR3 DNA: TGTGCCAGCAGCCAAGGGGGGCAGGCTGAAGCTTTCTTT; CDR3 protein: CASSQGGQAEAFF; J gene: TRBJ1-1; D gene: NA; V gene: TRBV14; clone size: once
CDR3 DNA: TGTGCCAGCAGCGTAGGAGGCCTGACCTCCTACGAGCAGTACTTC; CDR3 protein: CASSVGGLTSYEQYF; J gene: TRBJ2-7; D gene: NA; V gene: TRBV9; clone size: NA
CDR3 DNA: TGTGCCAGCAGCCACGCCCCCGCCGGACAGGGGATTTCCTACGAGCAGTACTTC; CDR3 protein: CASSHAPAGQGISYEQYF; J gene: TRBJ2-7; D gene: TRBD1; V gene: TRBV3-1/TRBV3-2; clone size: once
CDR3 DNA: TGTGCCATCAGTGATGCTCTTAGGGGAAACACCGGGGAGCTGTTTTTT; CDR3 protein: CAISDALRGNTGELFF; J gene: TRBJ2-2; D gene: NA; V gene: TRBV10-3; clone size: NA
CDR3 DNA: TGTGCCAGAAGCCTTCGCCCCGGGGTTAGCTACGAGCAGTACTTC; CDR3 protein: CARSLRPGVSYEQYF; J gene: TRBJ2-7; D gene: NA; V gene: TRBV5-3; clone size: NA
CDR3 DNA: TGTGCCAGCAGCTCACCGGGACGCGGGGGATCTAGCACAGATACGCAGTATTTT; CDR3 protein: CASSSPGRGGSSTDTQYF; J gene: TRBJ2-3; D gene: TRBD2; V gene: TRBV7-9; clone size: NA
CDR3 DNA: TGTGCCAGCAGCCCTCCTCTAGGCAGGGGGAATGAGCAGTTCTTC; CDR3 protein: CASSPPLGRGNEQFF; J gene: TRBJ2-1; D gene: TRBD1; V gene: TRBV5-6; clone size: NA
CDR3 DNA: TGCGCCAGCAGTGGACAGGGCCCATATTACGAGCAGTACTTC; CDR3 protein: CASSGQGPYYEQYF; J gene: TRBJ2-7; D gene: TRBD1; V gene: TRBV10-2; clone size: NA
CDR3 DNA: TGTGCCAGCAGCTTAGAGCAGGCAGGTGGCTACACCTTC; CDR3 protein: CASSLEQAGGYTF; J gene: TRBJ1-2; D gene: NA; V gene: TRBV7-9; clone size: NA
CDR3 DNA: TGCGCCAGCAGCGGAGGGGAGGGTACGCAGTATTTT; CDR3 protein: CASSGGEGTQYF; J gene: TRBJ2-3; D gene: TRBD2; V gene: TRBV5-1; clone size: NA
CDR3 DNA: TGTGCCAGCGGTGACACTGGTGAAAAACTGTTTTTT; CDR3 protein: CASGDTGEKLFF; J gene: TRBJ1-4; D gene: NA; V gene: TRBV12-3/TRBV12-4; clone size: NA
CDR3 DNA: TGTGCCTGGAGTGGCCCCGGACAGCTTAATTCACCCCTCCACTTT; CDR3 protein: CAWSGPGQLNSPLHF; J gene: TRBJ1-6; D gene: NA; V gene: TRBV30; clone size: few
CDR3 DNA: TGTGCCAGCAATTCCAGGACAGGGGATGAAAAACTGTTTTTT; CDR3 protein: CASNSRTGDEKLFF; J gene: TRBJ1-4; D gene: TRBD1; V gene: TRBV3-1/TRBV3-2; clone size: NA
CDR3 DNA: TGTGCCAGCTTCCCTCTCCAGGGGGGTTCCTACGAGCAGTACTTC; CDR3 protein: CASFPLQGGSYEQYF; J gene: TRBJ2-7; D gene: NA; V gene: TRBV28; clone size: NA
CDR3 DNA: TGTGCCAGCAGCCAAGAGGTCTTAGGCGAGCAGTACTTC; CDR3 protein: CASSQEVLGEQYF; J gene: TRBJ2-7; D gene: NA; V gene: TRBV11-2; clone size: NA
CDR3 DNA: TGTGCCAGCAGCACGACGACGGGTGGGGAGCTGTTTTTT; CDR3 protein: CASSTTTGGELFF; J gene: TRBJ2-2; D gene: NA; V gene: TRBV21-1; clone size: once
CDR3 DNA: TGTGCCACCATCCCGGACAGGAGTTATGGCTACACCTTC; CDR3 protein: CATIPDRSYGYTF; J gene: TRBJ1-2; D gene: TRBD1; V gene: TRBV24-1; clone size: NA
CDR3 DNA: TGTGCCAGCAGCAAAGGACAGGGGGTGAAAGATACGCAGTATTTT; CDR3 protein: CASSKGQGVKDTQYF; J gene: TRBJ2-3; D gene: TRBD1; V gene: TRBV7-2; clone size: NA
CDR3 DNA: TGCGCCAGCAGCCCGGACAGGGTCTACGAGCAGTACTTC; CDR3 protein: CASSPDRVYEQYF; J gene: TRBJ2-7; D gene: TRBD1; V gene: TRBV5-1; clone size: once
CDR3 DNA: TGTGCCAGCAGTGGGGAGACAGGGATTTCTGAAGCTTTCTTT; CDR3 protein: CASSGETGISEAFF; J gene: TRBJ1-1; D gene: TRBD1; V gene: TRBV2; clone size: NA